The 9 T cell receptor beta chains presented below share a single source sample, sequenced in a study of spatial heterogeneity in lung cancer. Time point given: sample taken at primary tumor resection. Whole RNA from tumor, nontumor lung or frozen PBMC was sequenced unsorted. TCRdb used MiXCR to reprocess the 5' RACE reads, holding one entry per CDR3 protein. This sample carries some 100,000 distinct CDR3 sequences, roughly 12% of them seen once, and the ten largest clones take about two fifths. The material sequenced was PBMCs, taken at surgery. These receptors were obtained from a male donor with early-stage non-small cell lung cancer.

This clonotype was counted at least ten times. The CDR3 here is CASSLERRWDTQYF. CDR3 DNA: TGTGCCAGCAGCCTAGAGAGACGATGGGATACGCAGTATTTT. This chain links TRBV7-9 with TRBJ2-3, with D unresolved. The CDR3 runs to 14 residues. V was pared by 5 bases and J by 6 bases, with 15 bases between. Germline V gene sequence: CDR1 SEHNR, CDR2 FQNEAQ (reference sequence).

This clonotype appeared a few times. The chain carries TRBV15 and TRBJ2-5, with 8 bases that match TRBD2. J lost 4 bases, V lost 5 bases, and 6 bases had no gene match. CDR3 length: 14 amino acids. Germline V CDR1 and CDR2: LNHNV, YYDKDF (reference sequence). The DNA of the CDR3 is TGTGCCACCAGCCCTCGGGGGGGCCGAGAGACCCAGTACTTC. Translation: CATSPRGGRETQYF.

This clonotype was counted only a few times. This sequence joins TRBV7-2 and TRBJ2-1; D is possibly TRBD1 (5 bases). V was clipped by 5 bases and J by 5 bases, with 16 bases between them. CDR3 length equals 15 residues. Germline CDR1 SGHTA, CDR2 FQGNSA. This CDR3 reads CASSKYLGHNNEQFF. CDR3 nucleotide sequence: TGTGCCAGCAGCAAATACCTCGGACACAACAATGAGCAGTTCTTC.

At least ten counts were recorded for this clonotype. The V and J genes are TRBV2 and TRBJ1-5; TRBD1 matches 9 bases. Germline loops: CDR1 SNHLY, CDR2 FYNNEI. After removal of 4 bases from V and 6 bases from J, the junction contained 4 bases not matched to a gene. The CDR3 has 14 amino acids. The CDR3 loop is CASSGGQGSQPQHF. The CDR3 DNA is TGTGCCAGCAGTGGAGGACAGGGGAGTCAGCCCCAGCATTTT.

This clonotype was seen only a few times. The CDR3 DNA follows: TGCAGCACCGGACTAGCCCTAGAGACCCAGTACTTC. This sequence encodes CSTGLALETQYF. The rearrangement links TRBV29-1 to TRBJ2-5; 8 bases align to TRBD2. V lost 8 bases to trimming and J lost 4 bases; unmatched junction nucleotides: 6. In germline, CDR1 is SQVTM, CDR2 ANQGSEA. The CDR3 contains 12 residues.

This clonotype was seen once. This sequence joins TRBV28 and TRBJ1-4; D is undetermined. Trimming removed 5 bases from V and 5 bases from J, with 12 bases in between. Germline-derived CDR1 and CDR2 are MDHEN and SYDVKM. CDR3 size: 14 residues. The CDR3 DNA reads TGTGCCAGCAGTCTCCCCTCCCGAAATGAAAAACTGTTTTTT. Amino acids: CASSLPSRNEKLFF. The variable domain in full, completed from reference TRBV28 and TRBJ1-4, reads DVKVTQSSRYLVKRTGEKVFLECVQDMDHENMFWYRQDPGLGLRLIYFSYDVKMKEKGDIPEGYSVSREKKERFSLILESASTNQTSMYLCASSLPSRNEKLFFGSGTQLSVL.

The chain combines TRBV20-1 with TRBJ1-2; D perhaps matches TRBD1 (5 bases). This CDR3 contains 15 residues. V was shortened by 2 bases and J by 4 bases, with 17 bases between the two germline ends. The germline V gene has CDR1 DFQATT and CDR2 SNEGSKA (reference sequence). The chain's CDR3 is CSARLGLGEAYGYTF. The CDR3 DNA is TGCAGTGCTAGACTGGGATTGGGGGAGGCCTATGGCTACACCTTC.

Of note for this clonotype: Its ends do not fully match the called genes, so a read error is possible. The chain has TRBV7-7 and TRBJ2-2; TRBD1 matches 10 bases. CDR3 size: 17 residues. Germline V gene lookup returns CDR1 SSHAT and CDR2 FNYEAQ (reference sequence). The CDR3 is CASSPPPGQGKTGELFF. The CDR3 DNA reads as TGTGCTAGCAGTCCCCCCCCGGGACAGGGGAAGACCGGGGAGCTGTTTTTT.

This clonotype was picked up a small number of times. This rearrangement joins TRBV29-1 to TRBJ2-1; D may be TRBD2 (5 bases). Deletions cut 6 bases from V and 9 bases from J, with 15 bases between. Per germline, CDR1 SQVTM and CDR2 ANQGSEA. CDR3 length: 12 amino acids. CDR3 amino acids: CSVETTGIEQFF. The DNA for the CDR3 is TGCAGCGTGGAAACTACCGGGATTGAGCAGTTCTTC.